Listed here are 3 T cell receptor beta chains from one sample, sequenced in a study of T cell repertoires in cytomegalovirus infection. TCRdb re-analysed the reads in MiXCR, keeping a single row per CDR3 protein. The table includes under 800,000 distinct CDR3 sequences, more than 20% detected once. Sequenced material: CD8+ T cells from PBMCs. The receptors originated from a human donor in good health (CMV status not recorded). Some clones in this sample may be carry-over from other donors' samples.

This clonotype appeared a few times. Just one base apart from a much larger clone, this may be a read error. V gene TRBV7-2 combines with J gene TRBJ2-7; 13 nucleotides match TRBD2. Per the germline V gene, CDR1 is SGHTA and CDR2 is FQGNSA. This CDR3 spans 15 amino acids. The CDR3 reads CVSIGLAGAPGEQYF. For the CDR3, the DNA is TGTGTCAGCATCGGACTAGCGGGGGCCCCTGGAGAGCAGTACTTC.

This clonotype was seen ten or more times. The CDR3 loop reads CASSLGTGGPMNTEAFF. The DNA of the CDR3 is TGTGCCAGCAGCTTAGGGACAGGGGGACCCATGAACACTGAAGCTTTCTTT. V usage is TRBV7-6 and J usage is TRBJ1-1; TRBD1 agrees at 10 bases. The J segment lost 0 bases and the V segment lost 1 base, leaving 5 bases of the junction unmatched. This CDR3 region has 17 residues. Germline lookup yields CDR1 SGHVS and CDR2 FNYEAQ. Combining the CDR3 with reference TRBV7-6 and TRBJ1-1 gives the whole variable domain GAGVSQSPRYKVTKRGQDVALRCDPISGHVSLYWYRQALGQGPEFLTYFNYEAQQDKSGLPNDRFSAERPEGSISTLTIQRTEQRDSAMYRCASSLGTGGPMNTEAFFGQGTRLTVV.

This clonotype was counted only a few times. The V call is TRBV10-2, the J call TRBJ2-7, with a possible D match to TRBD2 (6 bases). The CDR3 totals 15 residues. Trimming cost V 6 bases and J 2 bases, with 17 bases left between them. Germline-derived CDR1 and CDR2 are WSHSY and SAAADI. The CDR3 region has the DNA TGCGCCAGCAGAGGTTCGAGGGAGGTGACCTACGAGCAGTACTTC. Amino acid sequence: CASRGSREVTYEQYF.